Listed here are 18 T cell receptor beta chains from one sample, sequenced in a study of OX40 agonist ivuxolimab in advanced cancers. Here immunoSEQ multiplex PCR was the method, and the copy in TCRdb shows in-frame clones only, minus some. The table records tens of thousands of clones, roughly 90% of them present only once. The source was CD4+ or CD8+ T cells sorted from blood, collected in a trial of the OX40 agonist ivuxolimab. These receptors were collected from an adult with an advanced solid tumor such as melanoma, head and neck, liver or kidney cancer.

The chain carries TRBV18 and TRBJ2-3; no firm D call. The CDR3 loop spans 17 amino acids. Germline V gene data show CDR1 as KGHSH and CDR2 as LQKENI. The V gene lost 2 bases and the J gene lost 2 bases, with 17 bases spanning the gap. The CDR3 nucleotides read TGTGCCAGCTCACCAATTTTCTTGACGGATGACACAGATACGCAGTATTTT. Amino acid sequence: CASSPIFLTDDTDTQYF.

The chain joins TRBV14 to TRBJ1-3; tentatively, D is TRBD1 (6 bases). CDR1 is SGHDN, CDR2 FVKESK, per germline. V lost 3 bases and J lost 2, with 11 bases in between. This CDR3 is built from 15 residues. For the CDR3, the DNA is TGTGCCAGCAGCCACCGCCGGGGGCCTGGAAACACCATATATTTT. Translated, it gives CASSHRRGPGNTIYF.

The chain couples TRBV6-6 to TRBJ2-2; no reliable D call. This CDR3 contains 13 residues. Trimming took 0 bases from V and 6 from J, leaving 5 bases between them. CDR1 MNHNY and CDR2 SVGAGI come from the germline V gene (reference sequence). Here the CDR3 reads CASSYSSPGELFF. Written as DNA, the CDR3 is TGTGCCAGCAGTTACTCGTCGCCCGGGGAGCTGTTTTTT.

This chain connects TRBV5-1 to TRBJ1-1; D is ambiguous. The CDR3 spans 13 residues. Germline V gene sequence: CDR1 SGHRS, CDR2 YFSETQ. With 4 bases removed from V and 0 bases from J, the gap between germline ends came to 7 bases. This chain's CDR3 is CASSDSVNTEAFF. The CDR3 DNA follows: TGCGCCAGCAGCGACTCGGTGAACACTGAAGCTTTCTTT.

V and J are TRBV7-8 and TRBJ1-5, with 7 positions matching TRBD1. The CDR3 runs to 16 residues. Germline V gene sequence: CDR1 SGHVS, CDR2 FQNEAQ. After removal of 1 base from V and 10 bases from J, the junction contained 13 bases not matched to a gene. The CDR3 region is CASSLVADRSYYPQHF. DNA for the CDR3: TGTGCCAGCAGCTTAGTTGCGGACAGGTCATATTATCCCCAGCATTTT.

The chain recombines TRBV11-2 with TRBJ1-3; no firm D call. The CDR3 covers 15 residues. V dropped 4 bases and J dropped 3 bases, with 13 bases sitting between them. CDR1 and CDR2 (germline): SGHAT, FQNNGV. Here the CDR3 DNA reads TGTGCCAGCAGCTCGCTCGCGGGTGGTGGAAACACCATATATTTT. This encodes CASSSLAGGGNTIYF. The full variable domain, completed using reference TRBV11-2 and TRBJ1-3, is EAGVAQSPRYKIIEKRQSVAFWCNPISGHATLYWYQQILGQGPKLLIQFQNNGVVDDSQLPKDRFSAERLKGVDSTLKIQPAKLEDSAVYLCASSSLAGGGNTIYFGEGSWLTVV.

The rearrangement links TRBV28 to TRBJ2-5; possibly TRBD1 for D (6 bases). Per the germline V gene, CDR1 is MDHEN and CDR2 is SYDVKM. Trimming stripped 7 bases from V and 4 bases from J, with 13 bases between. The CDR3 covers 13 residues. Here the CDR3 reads CASNPGVGETQYF. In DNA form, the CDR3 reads TGTGCCAGCAATCCAGGGGTGGGAGAGACCCAGTACTTC.

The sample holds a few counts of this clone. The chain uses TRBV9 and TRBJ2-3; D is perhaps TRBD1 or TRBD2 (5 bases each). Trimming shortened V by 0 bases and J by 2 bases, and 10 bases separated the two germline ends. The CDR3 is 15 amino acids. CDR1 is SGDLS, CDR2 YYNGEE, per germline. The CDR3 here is CASSVAWGTTDTQYF. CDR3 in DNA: TGTGCCAGCAGCGTAGCATGGGGGACCACAGATACGCAGTATTTT.

The CDR3 bases are TGCGCCAGCAGCTTGATGACCGATCTAGGCACAGATACGCAGTATTTT. This sequence encodes CASSLMTDLGTDTQYF. The rearrangement links TRBV5-1 to TRBJ2-3; D is uncertain. Per germline, CDR1 SGHRS and CDR2 YFSETQ. The germline V and J ends were trimmed by 1 base and 1 base, with 13 bases remaining between them. This CDR3 spans 16 amino acids.

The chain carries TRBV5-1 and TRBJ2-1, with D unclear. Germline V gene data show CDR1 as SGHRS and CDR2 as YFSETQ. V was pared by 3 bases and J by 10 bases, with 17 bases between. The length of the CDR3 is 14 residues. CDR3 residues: CASSSLTSYGEQFF. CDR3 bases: TGCGCCAGCAGCTCATTAACGAGTTACGGGGAGCAGTTCTTC. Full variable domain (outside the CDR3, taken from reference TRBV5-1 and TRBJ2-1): KAGVTQTPRYLIKTRGQQVTLSCSPISGHRSVSWYQQTPGQGLQFLFEYFSETQRNKGNFPGRFSGRQFSNSRSEMNVSTLELGDSALYLCASSSLTSYGEQFFGPGTRLTVL.

The CDR3 loop is CASSYSVSTEAFF. The CDR3 DNA reads TGTGCCAGCAGTTACTCAGTGAGCACTGAAGCTTTCTTT. The chain has TRBV6-5 and TRBJ1-1; D call uncertain. Trimming cost V 0 bases and J 4 bases, with 6 bases left between them. This CDR3 region has 13 residues. Germline V CDR1 and CDR2: MNHEY, SVGAGI.

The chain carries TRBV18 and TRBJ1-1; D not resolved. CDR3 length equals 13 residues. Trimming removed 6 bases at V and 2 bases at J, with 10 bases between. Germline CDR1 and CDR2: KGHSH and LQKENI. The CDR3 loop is CASSPNRNTEAFF. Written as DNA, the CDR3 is TGTGCCAGCTCTCCGAACAGAAACACTGAAGCTTTCTTT.

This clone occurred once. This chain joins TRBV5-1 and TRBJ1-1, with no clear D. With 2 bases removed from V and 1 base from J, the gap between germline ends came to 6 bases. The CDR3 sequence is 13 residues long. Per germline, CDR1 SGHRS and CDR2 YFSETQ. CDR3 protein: CASSFGTNTEAFF. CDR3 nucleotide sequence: TGCGCCAGCAGCTTTGGAACGAACACTGAAGCTTTCTTT.

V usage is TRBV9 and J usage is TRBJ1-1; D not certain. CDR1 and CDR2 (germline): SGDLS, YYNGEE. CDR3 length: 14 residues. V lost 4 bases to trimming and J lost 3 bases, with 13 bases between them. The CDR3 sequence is CASSLRMADTEAFF. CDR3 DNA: TGTGCCAGCAGCCTGAGGATGGCGGACACTGAAGCTTTCTTT.

DNA of the CDR3: TGCGCCAGCAGCTTGGGCGACAGGGACTATGGCTACACCTTC. Translation gives CASSLGDRDYGYTF. The genes are TRBV5-1 and TRBJ1-2, with 7 bases fitting TRBD1. The CDR3 sequence is 14 residues long. V dropped 0 bases and J dropped 3; count of bases not matched to a gene: 2. Germline V CDR1 and CDR2: SGHRS, YFSETQ.

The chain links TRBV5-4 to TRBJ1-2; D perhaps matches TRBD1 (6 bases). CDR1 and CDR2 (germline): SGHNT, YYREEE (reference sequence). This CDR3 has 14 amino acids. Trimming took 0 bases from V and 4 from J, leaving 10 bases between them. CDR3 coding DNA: TGTGCCAGCAGCTTGGACATAGGGGGCTATGGCTACACCTTC. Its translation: CASSLDIGGYGYTF.

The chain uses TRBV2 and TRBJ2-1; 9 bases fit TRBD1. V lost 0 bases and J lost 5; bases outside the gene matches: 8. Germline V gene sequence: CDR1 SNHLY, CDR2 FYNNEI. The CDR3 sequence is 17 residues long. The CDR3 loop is CASSEALAGQGNNEQFF. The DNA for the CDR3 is TGTGCCAGCAGTGAAGCGCTTGCGGGACAGGGTAACAATGAGCAGTTCTTC.

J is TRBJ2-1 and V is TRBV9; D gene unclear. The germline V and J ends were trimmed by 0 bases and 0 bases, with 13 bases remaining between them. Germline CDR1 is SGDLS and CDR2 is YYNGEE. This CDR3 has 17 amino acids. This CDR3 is CASSVVGRASSYNEQFF. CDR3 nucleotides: TGTGCCAGCAGCGTAGTAGGAAGGGCGAGCTCCTACAATGAGCAGTTCTTC.